The text below deals with one TCR beta chain. Its antigen remains unidentified. Other DNA sequences of this sample code for an identical CDR3. This sample is part of a study of shared clonotypes between healthy human individuals. The study's findings and limits: The naive CD4 repertoires of several donors were compared, and roughly 5.1% of clonotypes were shared. Rarefaction revealed incomplete sorted-subset sequencing despite large depth.

CD45RO-negative cells were positively selected for CCR7, leaving out terminally differentiated effector memory CD45RA+ cells. Using immunoSEQ multiplex PCR, the repertoire was profiled, and TCRdb retains in-frame clones only, with some absent. The data hold millions of clones, with over 85% observed a single time. The sequence derives from a young man in good health. Source material: naive CD8+ T cells sorted from blood.

The CDR3 protein is CASSGTGYEQYF. DNA of the CDR3: TGTGCCAGCAGTGGGACCGGGTACGAGCAGTACTTC. The rearrangement links TRBV27 to TRBJ2-7; D tentatively reads TRBD1 or TRBD2 (5 bases each). CDR1 and CDR2 from the germline V gene are MNHEY and SMNVEV (reference sequence). The CDR3 is 12 residues long. V gave up 5 bases and J gave up 4 bases, with 9 bases separating them.